One sample yielded the 10 T cell receptor beta chains listed below, sequenced in a study of blood T cell repertoires in COVID-19. Produced via immunoSEQ multiplex PCR; TCRdb's table is partial and in-frame only. The table lists around 30,000 clones, more than 70% of them singletons, with 7% to 7.5% in the top ten. Sequenced: peripheral blood. Receptors were obtained from a human donor in a cohort sampled during active COVID-19.

The chain recombines TRBV7-8 with TRBJ2-3; the D gene is possibly TRBD1 (5 bases). CDR1 and CDR2 from the germline V gene are SGHVS and FQNEAQ. The CDR3 runs to 16 residues. With 0 bases removed from V and 2 bases from J, the gap between germline ends came to 12 bases. CDR3 amino acids: CASSLAQGSPTDTQYF. CDR3 in DNA: TGTGCCAGCAGCTTAGCGCAGGGTTCCCCCACAGATACGCAGTATTTT.

This clone was detected once. The CDR3 bases are TGTGCCAGCTCACCGGGGACAGGGCCAACAGCCGCCCAAGAGACCCAGTACTTC. Encoded protein: CASSPGTGPTAAQETQYF. The rearrangement links TRBV18 to TRBJ2-5; 9 bases map to TRBD1. CDR1 is KGHSH and CDR2 is LQKENI in the germline V gene. The CDR3 totals 18 residues. V was pared by 3 bases and J by 1 base, with 12 bases of the junction left unmatched.

The J gene is TRBJ2-6, the V gene TRBV28; 9 positions match TRBD2. V dropped 4 bases and J dropped 0; count of bases not matched to a gene: 7. This CDR3 is 18 amino acids long. In germline, CDR1 is MDHEN, CDR2 SYDVKM. The CDR3 nucleotides read TGTGCCAGCAGTTCCCCTAGCGGGATCCTCTCTGGGGCCAACGTCCTGACTTTC. As protein: CASSSPSGILSGANVLTF.

This clone has more than one count but fewer than ten. V and J are TRBV7-6 and TRBJ2-4; D is perhaps TRBD2 (6 bases). Germline CDR1 and CDR2: SGHVS and FNYEAQ. V was pared by 4 bases and J by 5 bases, with 15 bases between. CDR3 length equals 15 residues. CDR3 sequence (DNA): TGTGCCAGCAGCTCAGGCCCGGGACTCCAAAACATTCAGTACTTC. Amino acid sequence: CASSSGPGLQNIQYF. The full variable domain, rest sourced from reference TRBV7-6 and TRBJ2-4, is GAGVSQSPRYKVTKRGQDVALRCDPISGHVSLYWYRQALGQGPEFLTYFNYEAQQDKSGLPNDRFSAERPEGSISTLTIQRTEQRDSAMYRCASSSGPGLQNIQYFGAGTRLSVL.

V is TRBV19 and J is TRBJ1-1; D call uncertain. This CDR3 spans 12 amino acids. V was cut by 7 bases and J by 9 bases, with 15 bases left in between. Germline V gene sequence: CDR1 LNHDA, CDR2 SQIVND (reference sequence). CDR3 nucleotides: TGTGCCAGTACCACCGGAGGTCCTAAAGCTTTCTTT. Its translation: CASTTGGPKAFF.

The chain uses TRBV7-9 and TRBJ1-5, with a possible D match to TRBD1 (6 bases). Per germline, CDR1 SEHNR and CDR2 FQNEAQ (reference sequence). This CDR3 region has 17 residues. V was shortened by 5 bases and J by 0 bases, with 17 bases between the two germline ends. CDR3 amino acids: CASSQGRREGSNQPQHF. In DNA form, the CDR3 reads TGTGCCAGCAGCCAGGGGCGCAGGGAGGGTAGCAATCAGCCCCAGCATTTT.

The V call is TRBV27, the J call TRBJ1-2; 10 positions match TRBD1. V lost 1 base to trimming and J lost 7 bases; unmatched junction nucleotides: 9. The CDR3 totals 16 residues. Per germline, CDR1 MNHEY and CDR2 SMNVEV (reference sequence). CDR3 coding DNA: TGTGCCAGCAGTTTATACGGGGACAGGGGTTGGGCTGGCTACACCTTC. It yields the protein CASSLYGDRGWAGYTF.

This clone came up a few times. The rearrangement joins TRBV20-1 to TRBJ2-7, with D perhaps TRBD1 (6 bases). Looked up from germline, CDR1 is DFQATT and CDR2 is SNEGSKA (reference sequence). CDR3 length: 12 residues. Trimming left V 3 bases short and J 3 bases short, with 9 bases between. The CDR3 bases are TGCAGTGCTAGTGGACAGTACTACGAGCAGTACTTC. Translation gives CSASGQYYEQYF.

The V gene is TRBV5-1, the J gene TRBJ2-3, with TRBD2 matching 11 bases. Unmatched junction bases numbered 4, after V lost 7 bases and J lost 0 bases. This CDR3 comprises 15 residues. Germline V gene lookup returns CDR1 SGHRS and CDR2 YFSETQ. As DNA, the CDR3 is TGCGCCAGCGGATCTAGCGGGGGGAGCACAGATACGCAGTATTTT. It codes for CASGSSGGSTDTQYF.

The chain uses TRBV5-1 and TRBJ1-1; TRBD1 might be the D (6 bases). Between the trimmed V and J ends, which lost 1 base and 6 bases, there was a span of 13 bases. The germline V gene encodes CDR1 SGHRS and CDR2 YFSETQ. This CDR3 is 14 amino acids long. The CDR3 DNA is TGCGCCAGCAGCTTGTGGTTGGGGGCGGCTGAAGCTTTCTTT. This codes for CASSLWLGAAEAFF.